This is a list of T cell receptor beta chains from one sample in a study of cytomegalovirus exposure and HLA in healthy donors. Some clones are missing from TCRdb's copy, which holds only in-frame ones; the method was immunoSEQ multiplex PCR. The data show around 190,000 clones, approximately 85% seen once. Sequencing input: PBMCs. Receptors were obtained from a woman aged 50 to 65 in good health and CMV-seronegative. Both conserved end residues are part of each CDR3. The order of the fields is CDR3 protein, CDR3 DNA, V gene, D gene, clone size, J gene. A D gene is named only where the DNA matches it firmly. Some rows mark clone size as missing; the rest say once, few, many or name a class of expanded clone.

CDR3: CASSSPGQINQPQHF
DNA: TGTGCCAGCAGCTCCCCGGGACAAATCAATCAGCCCCAGCATTTT
V: TRBV7-2
D: .
size: .
J: TRBJ1-5

CDR3: CASTGNTEAFF
DNA: TGTGCCAGTACAGGGAACACTGAAGCTTTCTTT
V: TRBV6-5
D: .
size: .
J: TRBJ1-1

CDR3: CASSQLSRVTKDTQYF
DNA: TGCGCCAGCAGCCAGTTGTCGCGGGTTACTAAAGATACGCAGTATTTT
V: TRBV4-3
D: .
size: .
J: TRBJ2-3

CDR3: CASSEFFAGAAYNEQFF
DNA: TGTGCCAGCAGTGAGTTTTTTGCGGGGGCCGCCTACAATGAGCAGTTCTTC
V: TRBV2
D: .
size: .
J: TRBJ2-1

CDR3: CASSRTGQGGETQYF
DNA: TGCGCCAGCAGCCGGACAGGCCAGGGTGGGGAGACCCAGTACTTC
V: TRBV5-1
D: TRBD1
size: .
J: TRBJ2-5

CDR3: CASSTAGTGPYEQYF
DNA: TGTGCCAGCAGTACCGCCGGGACAGGCCCCTACGAGCAGTACTTC
V: TRBV28
D: TRBD1
size: .
J: TRBJ2-7

CDR3: CASSPQGGQMNTEAFF
DNA: TGTGCCAGCAGCCCCCAAGGAGGACAGATGAACACTGAAGCTTTCTTT
V: TRBV7-8
D: .
size: .
J: TRBJ1-1

CDR3: CASSPKTGVNGYTF
DNA: TGTGCCAGCAGCCCCAAGACAGGGGTTAATGGCTACACCTTC
V: TRBV7-9
D: TRBD1
size: .
J: TRBJ1-2

CDR3: CASSQDSGGSNQPQHF
DNA: TGCGCCAGCAGCCAAGATTCGGGTGGGAGCAATCAGCCCCAGCATTTT
V: TRBV4-3
D: .
size: .
J: TRBJ1-5

CDR3: CASSLQRGATNEKLFF
DNA: TGTGCCAGCAGCTTACAGCGCGGCGCAACTAATGAAAAACTGTTTTTT
V: TRBV7-6
D: .
size: .
J: TRBJ1-4

CDR3: CASSSISGRGGSEQYF
DNA: TGTGCCAGCAGCTCAATCAGCGGGAGAGGGGGCTCCGAGCAGTACTTC
V: TRBV11-2
D: .
size: .
J: TRBJ2-7

CDR3: CASSLAGTGSGRNYGYTF
DNA: TGTGCCAGCAGCTTGGCCGGGACAGGGTCGGGGAGAAACTATGGCTACACCTTC
V: TRBV5-5
D: TRBD1
size: .
J: TRBJ1-2

CDR3: CASSKISGAPYEQYF
DNA: TGTGCCAGCAGTAAGATTAGCGGAGCACCCTACGAGCAGTACTTC
V: TRBV27
D: .
size: once
J: TRBJ2-7

CDR3: CASSLPGTGAPEQYF
DNA: TGTGCCAGCAGTCTCCCCGGGACAGGGGCCCCCGAGCAGTACTTC
V: TRBV25-1
D: TRBD1
size: .
J: TRBJ2-7

CDR3: CASSQTGGKTEAFF
DNA: TGCGCCAGCAGCCAAACAGGGGGGAAAACTGAAGCTTTCTTT
V: TRBV4-1
D: TRBD1
size: .
J: TRBJ1-1

CDR3: CASSLRQGRTYEQYF
DNA: TGTGCCAGCAGTTTACGACAGGGACGGACCTACGAGCAGTACTTC
V: TRBV6-5
D: TRBD1
size: .
J: TRBJ2-7

CDR3: CASSLSEATNEKLFF
DNA: TGTGCCAGCAGCTTATCAGAGGCAACTAATGAAAAACTGTTTTTT
V: TRBV7-9
D: .
size: .
J: TRBJ1-4

CDR3: CASSLYLTDQQPQHF
DNA: TGTGCCAGCAGTTTATACTTGACAGATCAACAGCCCCAGCATTTT
V: TRBV28
D: .
size: .
J: TRBJ1-5

CDR3: CASSYEKRTMGEQFF
DNA: TGCGCCAGCAGCTACGAAAAAAGGACTATGGGTGAGCAGTTCTTC
V: TRBV4-1
D: .
size: .
J: TRBJ2-1

CDR3: CASSPRGTGDQNSNQPQHF
DNA: TGCGCCAGCAGCCCCCGAGGGACAGGGGACCAAAATAGCAATCAGCCCCAGCATTTT
V: TRBV4-1
D: TRBD1
size: .
J: TRBJ1-5

CDR3: CASSDGLAGPTPYNEQFF
DNA: TGTGCCAGCAGTGATGGACTAGCGGGACCCACTCCCTACAATGAGCAGTTCTTC
V: TRBV2
D: TRBD2
size: .
J: TRBJ2-1

CDR3: CASGGLADFSGANVLTF
DNA: TGTGCCAGCGGGGGACTAGCGGACTTCTCTGGGGCCAACGTCCTGACTTTC
V: TRBV7-6
D: TRBD2
size: .
J: TRBJ2-6

CDR3: CASSQYNEQFF
DNA: TGTGCCAGCAGTCAGTACAATGAGCAGTTCTTC
V: TRBV27
D: .
size: .
J: TRBJ2-1

CDR3: CASSLARWNHYEQYF
DNA: TGTGCCAGCAGCTTAGCCAGGTGGAACCACTACGAGCAGTACTTC
V: TRBV7-9
D: .
size: once
J: TRBJ2-7

CDR3: CGHRGRYYGYTF
DNA: TGTGGCCACAGGGGCCGCTACTATGGCTACACCTTC
V: TRBV27
D: TRBD1
size: .
J: TRBJ1-2